This T cell receptor beta chain was recovered during a study of glioma-infiltrating T cells after dendritic cell vaccination. Study context: Samples are from glioblastoma patients in Phase I and II dendritic cell vaccine trials. Treatment, given 2003 to 2012, was autologous tumor lysate-pulsed dendritic cell vaccination. Overall study results and limits: Complete blood and tumor specimen sets were limited to few patients. Higher pretreatment TIL content predicted longer progression-free time and survival.

Assay used: immunoSEQ multiplex PCR; TCRdb lists only in-frame clones, some missing. The sample has roughly 100,000 clones; 85% to 90% are singletons. The trim removed 3 bases at V and 0 bases at J, leaving 7 bases unmatched. The CDR3 has 17 amino acids. CDR1 is KGHSH and CDR2 is LQKENI in the germline V gene. Time point here: after dendritic cell vaccination, including at tumor progression/relapse. As to this clone: The antigen is not known.

Sequencing used blood, obtained after dendritic cell vaccination. The rearrangement joins TRBV18 to TRBJ2-3; 9 nucleotides line up with TRBD2. The receptor was derived from a human donor with glioblastoma. The DNA for the CDR3 is TGTGCCAGCTCACCTGCCAGCGGGGGGCCGAGCACAGATACGCAGTATTTT. This translates into CASSPASGGPSTDTQYF.